This entry lists 4 T cell receptor beta chains sequenced from one sample in a study of T cells in localized non-small cell lung cancer. Sequencing used immunoSEQ multiplex PCR; TCRdb keeps in-frame clones, though not all of them. The sample records 70,000 to 90,000 clones, around 81% being singletons. The material was peripheral blood, obtained before any cancer treatment. These receptors were taken from a female donor over 55 with stage I lung adenocarcinoma.

The V call is TRBV12-5, the J call TRBJ1-5; D unresolved. The CDR3 sequence is 15 residues long. Germline CDR1 is LGHNT and CDR2 is FRNRAP. Deletions cut 7 bases from V and 0 bases from J, with 13 bases between. Here the CDR3 reads CASEVHKYSNQPQHF. In DNA form, the CDR3 reads TGTGCTAGTGAGGTGCACAAGTATAGCAATCAGCCCCAGCATTTT.

The CDR3 is CASSNRSSYEQYF. CDR3 in DNA: TGCGCCAGCAGCAACAGGAGCTCCTACGAGCAGTACTTC. The chain carries TRBV5-1 and TRBJ2-7; D may be TRBD1 (5 bases). The germline gives CDR1 SGHRS, CDR2 YFSETQ. CDR3 length: 13 residues. V lost 4 bases and J lost 0, with 8 bases in between.

The chain has TRBV5-1 and TRBJ2-2, with D perhaps matching TRBD1 or TRBD2 (5 bases each). The length of the CDR3 is 14 residues. Germline assignment: CDR1 SGHRS and CDR2 YFSETQ. V was clipped by 0 bases and J by 4 bases, with 7 bases between them. The CDR3: CASSLGDRTGELFF. The CDR3 DNA is TGCGCCAGCAGCTTGGGGGACCGCACCGGGGAGCTGTTTTTT.

The rearrangement uses TRBV7-8 and TRBJ1-4; no reliable D call. Per the germline V gene, CDR1 is SGHVS and CDR2 is FQNEAQ. V was pared by 4 bases and J by 5 bases, with 11 bases between. This CDR3 region has 14 residues. Written as DNA, the CDR3 is TGTGCCAGCAGCTCCTCAGGATTCAATGAAAAACTGTTTTTT. Translation: CASSSSGFNEKLFF.